One and the same sample provided the 27 T cell receptor beta chains below, sequenced in a study of blood T cell repertoires in COVID-19. The table came from immunoSEQ multiplex PCR; TCRdb's copy has only in-frame clones and leaves some out. The sample carries about 360,000 clones, 86% recorded once. Sequencing was carried out using peripheral blood. All receptors derive from a woman aged 55-70 years with COVID-19, enrolled during active disease.

The chain links TRBV5-1 to TRBJ2-7; the D is unclear. Trimming pared 4 bases from V and 1 base from J, leaving 9 bases between. This CDR3 contains 13 residues. From germline, CDR1 is SGHRS and CDR2 YFSETQ. The CDR3 nucleotides are TGCGCCAGCAGCCGACAAGGATCCTACGAGCAGTACTTC. Protein: CASSRQGSYEQYF.

The CDR3 protein is CASSRSTLATEAFF. The CDR3 region has the DNA TGTGCCAGCAGCCGAAGTACACTAGCCACTGAAGCTTTCTTT. The gene calls are TRBV7-9 and TRBJ1-1; D is ambiguous. V was trimmed by 5 bases and J by 4 bases, leaving 14 bases between them. CDR1 SEHNR and CDR2 FQNEAQ come from the germline V gene (reference sequence). The CDR3 is 14 residues long.

This clone turned up a few times. V is TRBV4-1 and J is TRBJ1-3, with 9 bases aligning to TRBD1. J lost 5 bases, V lost 8 bases, and 16 bases had no gene match. Germline CDR1 and CDR2: MGHRA and YSYEKL. The CDR3 loop spans 17 amino acids. CDR3 sequence reads: CASGTAYRDRERNTIYF. CDR3 DNA sequence: TGCGCCAGCGGGACCGCTTACCGGGACAGGGAGAGAAACACCATATATTTT.

The V call is TRBV6-5, the J call TRBJ1-1, with TRBD1 identical over 7 bases. CDR3 length: 14 amino acids. Trimming cost V 8 bases and J 1 base; bases outside gene matches: 7. Germline CDR1 MNHEY, CDR2 SVGAGI. The DNA of the CDR3 is TGTGCCAGCCTAGATAGGGGGCAGAACACTGAAGCTTTCTTT. Its translation: CASLDRGQNTEAFF.

V is TRBV6-5 and J is TRBJ1-2, with TRBD1 matching 9 bases. The germline V gene has CDR1 MNHEY and CDR2 SVGAGI. The CDR3 spans 14 residues. V was clipped by 4 bases and J by 7 bases; unmatched bases: 7. Here the CDR3 reads CASSLRQGVRGYTF. The CDR3 coding sequence is TGTGCCAGCAGTTTACGACAGGGGGTTCGTGGCTACACCTTC.

This clone was observed a few times. This chain joins TRBV7-9 and TRBJ1-2; 7 bases map to TRBD1. Trimming at V came to 1 base and at J to 4 bases, leaving 12 bases not matched to a gene. CDR1 is SEHNR, CDR2 FQNEAQ, per germline (reference sequence). The CDR3 covers 17 residues. The CDR3, as DNA: TGTGCCAGCAGCTTAGATTTTCCTGCGACAGGGACCTATGGCTACACCTTC. Its protein is CASSLDFPATGTYGYTF.

The chain uses TRBV7-9 and TRBJ2-5, with D possibly matching TRBD2 (6 bases). This CDR3 region has 17 residues. Germline CDR1 and CDR2: SEHNR and FQNEAQ (reference sequence). V lost 4 bases, J lost 3 bases, and 21 bases lay in between. The CDR3, as DNA: TGTGCCAGCAGCTCAGGGATGGGCAGGACTAATGAAGAGACCCAGTACTTC. Amino acids: CASSSGMGRTNEETQYF. Based on the CDR3 plus reference TRBV7-9 and TRBJ2-5, the full variable domain is DTGVSQNPRHKITKRGQNVTFRCDPISEHNRLYWYRQTLGQGPEFLTYFQNEAQLEKSRLLSDRFSAERPKGSFSTLEIQRTEQGDSAMYLCASSSGMGRTNEETQYFGPGTRLLVL.

This sequence joins TRBV15 and TRBJ1-1; D possibly corresponds to TRBD1 (6 bases). From germline, CDR1 is LNHNV and CDR2 YYDKDF (reference sequence). V was clipped by 1 base and J by 4 bases, with 13 bases between them. The CDR3 extends over 15 amino acids. This chain's CDR3 is CATSRVTGQATEAFF. CDR3 DNA sequence: TGTGCCACCAGCAGAGTTACAGGGCAGGCCACTGAAGCTTTCTTT. The full variable domain, with the rest looked up from reference TRBV15 and TRBJ1-1, is DAMVIQNPRYQVTQFGKPVTLSCSQTLNHNVMYWYQQKSSQAPKLLFHYYDKDFNNEADTPDNFQSRRPNTSFCFLDIRSPGLGDTAMYLCATSRVTGQATEAFFGQGTRLTVV.

This clone was recorded a few times. The V and J genes are TRBV7-9 and TRBJ2-2; D possibly corresponds to TRBD1 (5 bases). The germline V gene has CDR1 SEHNR and CDR2 FQNEAQ (reference sequence). This CDR3 is 15 amino acids long. Trimming removed 2 bases from V and 2 bases from J, with 9 bases in between. CDR3 nucleotides: TGTGCCAGCAGCTTATGGCAGGGTAACACCGGGGAGCTGTTTTTT. Translation gives CASSLWQGNTGELFF.

The chain employs TRBV5-8 and TRBJ2-2; TRBD1 matches at 11 bases. J gave up 3 bases and V 6 bases, and 10 bases lay outside the gene matches. CDR1 is SGHTS and CDR2 is YDEGEE in the germline V gene. The CDR3 is 17 residues long. Here the CDR3 reads CASISPGTGGYTGELFF. CDR3 nucleotides: TGTGCCAGCATCTCCCCCGGGACAGGGGGTTACACCGGGGAGCTGTTTTTT. The whole variable domain, remainder taken from reference TRBV5-8 and TRBJ2-2, is EAGVTQSPTHLIKTRGQQATLRCSPISGHTSVYWYQQALGLGLQFLLWYDEGEERNRGNFPPRFSGRQFPNYSSELNVNALELEDSALYLCASISPGTGGYTGELFFGEGSRLTVL.

The rearrangement uses TRBV30 and TRBJ1-2; 7 bases line up with TRBD1. The germline gives CDR1 GTSNPN, CDR2 SVGIG (reference sequence). This CDR3 is built from 13 residues. Germline trimming cut 6 bases from V and 6 bases from J; bases unmatched to any gene: 10. CDR3 bases: TGTGCCTGCCCCAGGGGGGACAGTAATGGCTACACCTTC. Its translation: CACPRGDSNGYTF.

The J gene is TRBJ1-2, the V gene TRBV19, with 10 bases that match TRBD1. V trimming: 5 bases; J trimming: 6 bases; junction bases outside the gene matches: 12. Germline V lookup: CDR1 LNHDA, CDR2 SQIVND (reference sequence). This CDR3 region has 16 residues. The CDR3 here is CASSPGTGDLVNGYTF. For the CDR3, the DNA is TGTGCCAGTAGTCCCGGGACAGGGGATCTAGTTAATGGCTACACCTTC.

The chain is built from TRBV11-3 and TRBJ2-6; 10 nucleotides agree with TRBD1. This CDR3 contains 16 residues. J gave up 4 bases and V 5 bases, and 5 bases lay outside the gene matches. CDR1 is SGHNT and CDR2 is YENEEA in the germline V gene. CDR3 loop: CASSPGTGAGANVLTF. As DNA, the CDR3 is TGTGCCAGCAGCCCCGGGACAGGGGCCGGGGCCAACGTCCTGACTTTC.

V gene TRBV5-1 combines with J gene TRBJ1-2, with D possibly TRBD1 on 6 matching bases. Deletions cut 0 bases from V and 4 bases from J, with 16 bases between. Per the germline V gene, CDR1 is SGHRS and CDR2 is YFSETQ. The CDR3 is 16 residues long. The CDR3, as DNA: TGCGCCAGCAGCTTGGCACCGGGACAAGTCACCTATGGCTACACCTTC. Amino acid sequence: CASSLAPGQVTYGYTF.

The chain uses TRBV2 and TRBJ1-3; 7 bases line up with TRBD1. The V gene's germline CDR1 is SNHLY and CDR2 FYNNEI. Unmatched junction bases numbered 2, after V lost 7 bases and J lost 2 bases. This CDR3 comprises 13 residues. The CDR3 region has the DNA TGTGCCAGCACCGGGACAGCTGGAAACACCATATATTTT. This gives the protein CASTGTAGNTIYF.

The V gene is TRBV2, the J gene TRBJ1-2; 8 bases are a match to TRBD1. In germline, CDR1 is SNHLY, CDR2 FYNNEI. This CDR3 has 14 amino acids. The ends lost 5 bases at V and 6 bases at J; junction bases unmatched: 8. The CDR3 sequence: CASSPYRGEDGYTF. CDR3 DNA: TGTGCCAGCAGTCCTTACAGGGGGGAGGATGGCTACACCTTC.

The rearrangement joins TRBV11-2 to TRBJ2-2, with 7 bases fitting TRBD1. The CDR3 contains 17 residues. V lost 7 bases and J lost 9; bases outside the gene matches: 20. The germline V gene has CDR1 SGHAT and CDR2 FQNNGV. As DNA, the CDR3 is TGTGCCAGCACCCAAAACCGCGCCGGGACAGATTTTTGGGAGCTGTTTTTT. Translating it yields CASTQNRAGTDFWELFF.

This clone has just a few counts. The V call is TRBV19, the J call TRBJ1-1; no reliable D call. Trimming pared 9 bases from V and 4 bases from J, leaving 12 bases between. CDR3 length: 12 residues. CDR1 LNHDA and CDR2 SQIVND come from the germline V gene (reference sequence). The CDR3 protein is CASQMGSTEAFF. In DNA, the CDR3 is TGTGCCAGCCAGATGGGGAGCACTGAAGCTTTCTTT.

V usage is TRBV6-5 and J usage is TRBJ2-2, with a tentative D call TRBD2 (7 bases). The V and J ends lost 2 bases and 3 bases respectively, with 13 bases between them. The length of the CDR3 is 16 residues. Germline V gives CDR1 MNHEY, CDR2 SVGAGI. CDR3 region: CASSYGAGADTGELFF. The CDR3 bases are TGTGCCAGCAGTTACGGGGCGGGGGCGGACACCGGGGAGCTGTTTTTT.

This clone was seen more than once but under ten times. The genes are TRBV30 and TRBJ2-7, with unresolved D. Germline values: CDR1 GTSNPN, CDR2 SVGIG (reference sequence). V lost 6 bases, J lost 0 bases, and 6 bases lay in between. This CDR3 contains 11 residues. Here the CDR3 reads CACGRSYEQYF. In nucleotides, the CDR3 is TGTGCCTGCGGTCGCTCCTACGAGCAGTACTTC.

The chain has TRBV5-1 and TRBJ1-5, with D unresolved. Looked up from germline, CDR1 is SGHRS and CDR2 is YFSETQ. The CDR3 length is 13 residues. The germline V and J ends were trimmed by 7 bases and 11 bases, with 19 bases remaining between them. The CDR3 DNA reads TGCGCCAGCGCCCCTACGCCGGCCACAGCCCAGCATTTT. Translation: CASAPTPATAQHF. The complete variable domain, with remaining parts taken from reference TRBV5-1 and TRBJ1-5, reads KAGVTQTPRYLIKTRGQQVTLSCSPISGHRSVSWYQQTPGQGLQFLFEYFSETQRNKGNFPGRFSGRQFSNSRSEMNVSTLELGDSALYLCASAPTPATAQHFGDGTRLSIL.

The rearrangement joins TRBV7-9 to TRBJ1-4; 9 positions match TRBD1. Germline CDR1 is SEHNR and CDR2 is FQNEAQ (reference sequence). The CDR3 is 15 amino acids. Trimming took 5 bases from V and 3 from J; bases not matched to a gene: 4. This chain's CDR3 is CASSRTGDPNEKLFF. The CDR3, as DNA: TGTGCCAGCAGCCGGACAGGGGACCCTAATGAAAAACTGTTTTTT. Looking up the rest from reference TRBV7-9 and TRBJ1-4 gives the full variable domain: DTGVSQNPRHKITKRGQNVTFRCDPISEHNRLYWYRQTLGQGPEFLTYFQNEAQLEKSRLLSDRFSAERPKGSFSTLEIQRTEQGDSAMYLCASSRTGDPNEKLFFGSGTQLSVL.

This chain uses TRBV7-9 with TRBJ1-2; 7 bases agree with TRBD1. Germline V gene lookup returns CDR1 SEHNR and CDR2 FQNEAQ (reference sequence). The CDR3 consists of 14 residues. Unmatched junction bases numbered 10, after V lost 5 bases and J lost 7 bases. The CDR3 coding sequence is TGTGCCAGCAGCGACCACAGGGGAAGGAGTGGCTACACCTTC. It is translated as CASSDHRGRSGYTF.

The J gene is TRBJ2-2, the V gene TRBV6-2 or TRBV6-3; 10 nucleotides match TRBD2. The CDR3 length is 19 residues. Germline CDR1 reads MNHEY; CDR2 reads SVGEGT. Unmatched junction bases numbered 13, after V lost 3 bases and J lost 3 bases. Here the CDR3 DNA reads TGTGCCAGCAGTTATGGGCCTGCCGGGACTAGCGTACACACCGGGGAGCTGTTTTTT. This translates into CASSYGPAGTSVHTGELFF.

This clone is a singleton in its sample. The genes are TRBV5-4 and TRBJ2-1; 7 bases agree with TRBD2. The germline gives CDR1 SGHNT, CDR2 YYREEE (reference sequence). The CDR3 is 16 residues long. V lost 3 bases, J lost 2 bases, and 8 bases stayed unmatched. The CDR3 spells CASSSPSGDPYNEQFF. In nucleotides, the CDR3 is TGTGCCAGCAGCTCGCCGAGCGGGGATCCCTACAATGAGCAGTTCTTC.

This chain uses TRBV27 with TRBJ2-2; 12 nucleotides agree with TRBD1. Germline CDR1 MNHEY, CDR2 SMNVEV (reference sequence). The length of the CDR3 is 17 residues. Trimming removed 7 bases from V and 5 bases from J; junction bases left unmatched: 11. The chain's CDR3 is CASIRPRDRGRTGELFF. The CDR3 DNA reads TGTGCCAGCATTAGGCCCCGGGACAGGGGGCGTACCGGGGAGCTGTTTTTT.

V usage is TRBV5-6 and J usage is TRBJ2-2; possible D gene TRBD1, 6 bases. The CDR3 is 17 amino acids. Germline V CDR1 and CDR2: SGHDT, YYEEEE. Trimming shortened V by 0 bases and J by 4 bases, and 16 bases separated the two germline ends. This chain's CDR3 is CASSLGGPSSGTGELFF. The CDR3, as DNA: TGTGCCAGCAGCTTGGGGGGGCCCTCCTCGGGCACCGGGGAGCTGTTTTTT.